This record looks at one T cell receptor beta chain sequence and its context. These data come from a study of blood T cell repertoires in COVID-19. Study summary: Samples representing acute and convalescent COVID-19 were sourced from the United States, Italy and Spain. PBMCs, B-cell-depleted T cells, or T cells provided the cDNA or gDNA that made up the material.

CDR1 SNHLY and CDR2 FYNNEI come from the germline V gene. The junction had 5 bases not matched to a gene; V was cut back by 3 bases and J by 1 base. CDR3 length: 15 residues. In the original processing: Amplification from reference gene primers served as the basis for estimated nucleated cell counts. Some clones are missing from TCRdb's copy, which holds only in-frame ones; the method was immunoSEQ multiplex PCR. The D gene and trimming were derived from the DNA, and the V and J assignments and clone size from that table. The repertoire includes approximately 670,000 clones, 85% to 90% of them detected once, and approximately 0.3% sits in the top ten.

Input material: peripheral blood. The TCR originated in a woman between 18 and 29 years old with acute or convalescent COVID-19. The rearrangement joins TRBV2 to TRBJ1-1, with 7 bases that match TRBD1. CDR3 region: CASSDGGTANTEAFF. DNA for the CDR3: TGTGCCAGCAGTGATGGTGGGACAGCGAACACTGAAGCTTTCTTT.